These T cell receptor beta chains were read from a single sample in a study of blood T cell repertoires in COVID-19. Produced via immunoSEQ multiplex PCR; TCRdb's table is partial and in-frame only. The sample has roughly 7,800 clones, around 88% seen once. Sequenced: peripheral blood. These receptors all stem from a woman aged 45-60 years with active or convalescent COVID-19. The CDR3 runs from the conserved cysteine through the conserved F or W. D genes are given only for firm matches. Expanded clones get a size class; other rows say once, few or many, or leave the size out.

v_gene	abundance	j_gene	d_gene	CDR3aa	CDR3nt
TRBV18	once	TRBJ2-5	NA	CASSPPGEDQETQYF	TGTGCCAGCTCACCCCCGGGTGAGGACCAAGAGACCCAGTACTTC
TRBV6-5	NA	TRBJ2-7	TRBD1	CASTRQGSHEQYF	TGTGCCAGCACTAGACAGGGCTCCCACGAGCAGTACTTC
TRBV29-1	NA	TRBJ1-1	NA	CSVEDPKDRRAFF	TGCAGCGTTGAAGATCCCAAGGACAGACGGGCTTTCTTT
TRBV5-1	few	TRBJ2-7	TRBD1	CASSLSTGAVSYEQYF	TGCGCCAGCAGCCTATCGACAGGGGCCGTCTCCTACGAGCAGTACTTC
TRBV24-1	once	TRBJ2-5	TRBD1	CATSDPRTGSETQYF	TGTGCCACCAGTGACCCAAGGACAGGGTCAGAGACCCAGTACTTC
TRBV10-3	NA	TRBJ2-7	NA	CAISERVYEQYF	TGTGCCATCAGTGAGCGGGTCTACGAGCAGTACTTC
TRBV28	NA	TRBJ1-5	TRBD1	CASSPGTGVVQPQHF	TGTGCCAGCAGTCCCGGGACAGGCGTTGTGCAGCCCCAGCATTTT
TRBV28	NA	TRBJ2-3	TRBD2	CASSTTGLAGEEFGTDTQYF	TGTGCCAGCAGCACCACGGGACTAGCGGGAGAAGAGTTCGGCACAGATACGCAGTATTTT
TRBV5-1	NA	TRBJ1-1	TRBD1	CASSFGTVAEAFF	TGCGCCAGCAGCTTTGGGACAGTAGCCGAAGCTTTCTTT
TRBV18	NA	TRBJ2-1	TRBD1	CASSPSGTGFQREQFF	TGTGCCAGCTCACCGTCCGGGACAGGGTTTCAACGTGAGCAGTTCTTC
TRBV6-5	NA	TRBJ2-7	TRBD1	CASSSQGDEQYF	TGTGCCAGCAGTTCACAGGGGGACGAGCAGTACTTC
TRBV10-3	NA	TRBJ1-2	TRBD1	CAIRIGGQGVGYTF	TGTGCCATCAGGATCGGGGGACAGGGTGTAGGGTACACCTTC
TRBV24-1	NA	TRBJ2-4	NA	CATSGVGRGKNIQYF	TGTGCCACCAGTGGGGTTGGCAGGGGAAAAAACATTCAGTACTTC
TRBV3-1/TRBV3-2	NA	TRBJ1-6	NA	CASSQVSRMDSPLHF	TGTGCCAGCAGCCAAGTAAGTAGAATGGATTCACCCCTCCACTTT
TRBV5-4	once	TRBJ1-2	TRBD1	CASSAGQGTYGYTF	TGTGCCAGCAGCGCGGGACAGGGGACCTATGGCTACACCTTC
TRBV5-6	NA	TRBJ2-7	TRBD2	CASSPGLAVYEQYF	TGTGCCAGCAGCCCCGGACTAGCGGTCTACGAGCAGTACTTC
TRBV28	NA	TRBJ1-2	NA	CASSFRGKRGYTF	TGTGCCAGCAGTTTCAGGGGAAAAAGGGGCTACACCTTC
TRBV7-2	NA	TRBJ1-5	NA	CASSLVGGSDQPQHF	TGTGCCAGCAGCTTAGTGGGGGGGTCGGATCAGCCCCAGCATTTT
TRBV28	NA	TRBJ1-5	TRBD1	CASSLYGTGVGYQPQHF	TGTGCCAGCAGTTTATACGGGACAGGGGTAGGGTATCAGCCCCAGCATTTT
TRBV11-2	NA	TRBJ2-4	TRBD2	CASSTQGLAVNIQYF	TGTGCCAGCAGCACGCAGGGACTAGCGGTTAACATTCAGTACTTC
TRBV9	NA	TRBJ2-2	TRBD2	CASSEGLEGAGELFF	TGTGCCAGCAGCGAGGGACTAGAAGGGGCCGGGGAGCTGTTTTTT
TRBV12-3/TRBV12-4	NA	TRBJ2-1	NA	CASSLRLADEQFF	TGTGCCAGCAGTTTACGGCTAGCTGATGAGCAGTTCTTC
TRBV10-1	NA	TRBJ1-3	NA	CASSESGDRSGNTIYF	TGCGCCAGCAGTGAGTCGGGTGACAGGTCTGGAAACACCATATATTTT
TRBV28	NA	TRBJ1-2	TRBD1	CASSRQGLRYGYTF	TGTGCCAGCAGTCGACAGGGACTCCGGTATGGCTACACCTTC
TRBV27	once	TRBJ2-3	NA	CASSFEAAVDTQYF	TGTGCCAGCAGTTTCGAAGCGGCAGTAGATACGCAGTATTTT
TRBV15	NA	TRBJ2-2	TRBD1	CATSPHDRGTGELFF	TGTGCCACCAGCCCTCACGACAGGGGGACCGGGGAGCTGTTTTTT
TRBV5-5	NA	TRBJ2-2	NA	CASKTVNTGELFF	TGTGCCAGCAAGACAGTGAACACCGGGGAGCTGTTTTTT
TRBV7-9	NA	TRBJ1-5	TRBD1	CASSSWTGYGEGGNQPQHF	TGTGCCAGCAGCTCCTGGACAGGCTACGGTGAAGGGGGCAATCAGCCCCAGCATTTT
TRBV3-1/TRBV3-2	NA	TRBJ1-3	TRBD1	CASSLGTGLGTIYF	TGTGCCAGCAGTCTAGGGACAGGGTTGGGCACCATATATTTT
TRBV7-8	NA	TRBJ1-5	NA	CASSVGQPRNQPQHF	TGTGCCAGCAGCGTCGGACAGCCCCGAAATCAGCCCCAGCATTTT
TRBV2	few	TRBJ2-5	TRBD2	CASRRTSGNQETQYF	TGTGCCAGCAGAAGGACTAGCGGTAATCAAGAGACCCAGTACTTC